The rows below give T cell receptor beta chains drawn from one sample of a study of blood T cell repertoires in COVID-19. Clones were read by immunoSEQ multiplex PCR, and TCRdb kept only the in-frame ones, dropping some. This table holds 52,000 or so clones, around 79% found once. What was sequenced was peripheral blood. These receptors were taken from a human donor in a cohort sampled during active COVID-19. The CDR3 runs from the conserved cysteine through the conserved F or W. D genes are given only for firm matches. Rows may omit the clone size; those that give it use once, few, many or a size class.

d_gene	v_gene	j_gene	abundance	CDR3nt	CDR3aa
-	TRBV10-2	TRBJ2-7	once	TGCGCCGGCACCGAGTGGAGGAACAACTCCTACGAGCAGTACTTC	CAGTEWRNNSYEQYF
TRBD1	TRBV28	TRBJ1-1	-	TGTGCCAGCAGTTCCCCCACAGGGGCGAAGAACACTGAAGCTTTCTTT	CASSSPTGAKNTEAFF
-	TRBV6-1	TRBJ1-2	-	TGTGCCAGCAGTGAAGGGGGGGGCTATAACTATGGCTACACCTTC	CASSEGGGYNYGYTF
TRBD1	TRBV6-2/TRBV6-3	TRBJ2-7	-	TGTGCCAGCAGTTACTCGACGGACAGGGGGGAACTTCAGTACTTC	CASSYSTDRGELQYF
TRBD2	TRBV7-8	TRBJ2-7	-	TGTGCCAGCAGCTTAAATTTGGCGGGGGGCAGCTACGAGCAGTACTTC	CASSLNLAGGSYEQYF
TRBD1	TRBV19	TRBJ1-1	-	TGTGCCAGTAGTATTAGAGACAGGGAAAAAGAAGCTTTCTTT	CASSIRDREKEAFF
-	TRBV9	TRBJ2-7	-	TGTGCCAGCAGCGTAGGTAGCATTGGACTCGAGCAGTACTTC	CASSVGSIGLEQYF
-	TRBV27	TRBJ2-7	many	TGTGCCAGCAGTCCCGGGGTGTACGAGCAGTACTTC	CASSPGVYEQYF
TRBD1	TRBV4-3	TRBJ1-2	-	TGCGCCAGCAGCCAAGAAGTCTTGACCACCCGGGACAGGGTCTATGGCTACACCTTC	CASSQEVLTTRDRVYGYTF
TRBD2	TRBV6-4	TRBJ2-3	few	TGTGCCAGCAGTGACGGGACTAGCGACACAGATACGCAGTATTTT	CASSDGTSDTDTQYF
-	TRBV4-3	TRBJ1-2	-	TGCGCCAGCAGCCGGACAAAAAACAGGGAACGCATGGATAGGTTCTTCTTC	CASSRTKNRERMDRFFF
-	TRBV5-1	TRBJ1-4	-	TGCGCCAGCAGCCTAACTCCCGGGGAGGAAAAACTGTTTTTT	CASSLTPGEEKLFF
TRBD1	TRBV6-5	TRBJ1-5	-	TGTGCCAGCAGTCCGGACAGGGCTAGCAATCAGCCCCAGCATTTT	CASSPDRASNQPQHF